This T cell receptor beta chain came from a study of breast tumors, draining lymph nodes, adjacent tissues. General study findings and limits: Data only fit, rather than demonstrated, lymph node origin of most tumor T cells. Luminal-like breast cancer showed significantly greater tumor-nontumor repertoire similarity than basal-like breast cancer did. Tumor TCR diversity was below lymph nodes but above nontumor tissue.

Details on this clonotype: Its antigen remains unknown.

A single record per CDR3 protein comes from TCRdb applying MiXCR to the multiplex PCR reads. The sample has approximately 7,100 distinct CDR3 sequences; over 60% are singletons. Specimen: tumor-adjacent breast tissue. The receptor was isolated from a female donor with breast cancer. Some clones in this sample may be carry-over from other donors' samples.

The CDR3 coding sequence is TGTGCCAGCAGTACCCGACTGGCCCGGGGGGACGAGCAGTACTTC. It yields the protein CASSTRLARGDEQYF. The chain combines TRBV6-1 with TRBJ2-7; 7 nucleotides match TRBD2. The CDR3 has 15 amino acids. The V gene's germline CDR1 is MNHNS and CDR2 SASEGT. With V trimmed by 5 bases and J by 5 bases, 12 bases remained unmatched.